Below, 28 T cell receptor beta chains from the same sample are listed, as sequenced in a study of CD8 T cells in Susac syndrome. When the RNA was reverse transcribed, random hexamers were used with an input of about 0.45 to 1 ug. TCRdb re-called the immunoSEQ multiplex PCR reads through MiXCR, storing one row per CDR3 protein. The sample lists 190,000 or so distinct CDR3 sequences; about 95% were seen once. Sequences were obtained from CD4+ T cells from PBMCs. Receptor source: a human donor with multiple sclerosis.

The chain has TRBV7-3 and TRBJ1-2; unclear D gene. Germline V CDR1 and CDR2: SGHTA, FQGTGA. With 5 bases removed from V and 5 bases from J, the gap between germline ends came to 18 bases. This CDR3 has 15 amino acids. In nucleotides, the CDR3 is TGTGCCAGCAGCCCTTTCTTCGAACGGGTATATGGCTACACCTTC. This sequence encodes CASSPFFERVYGYTF.

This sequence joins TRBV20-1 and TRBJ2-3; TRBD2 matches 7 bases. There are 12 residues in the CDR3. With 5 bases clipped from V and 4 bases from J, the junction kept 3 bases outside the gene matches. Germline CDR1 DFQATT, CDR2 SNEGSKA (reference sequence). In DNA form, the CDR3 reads TGCAGTGCTTGGGCGGGGGCAGATACGCAGTATTTT. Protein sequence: CSAWAGADTQYF.

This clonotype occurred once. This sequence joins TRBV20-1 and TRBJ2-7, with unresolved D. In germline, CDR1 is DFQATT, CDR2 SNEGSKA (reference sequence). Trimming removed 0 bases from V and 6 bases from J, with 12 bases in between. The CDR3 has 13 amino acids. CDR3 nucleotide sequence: TGCAGTGCTAGAGACCGTCTCCTAGGCGAGCAGTACTTC. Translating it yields CSARDRLLGEQYF.

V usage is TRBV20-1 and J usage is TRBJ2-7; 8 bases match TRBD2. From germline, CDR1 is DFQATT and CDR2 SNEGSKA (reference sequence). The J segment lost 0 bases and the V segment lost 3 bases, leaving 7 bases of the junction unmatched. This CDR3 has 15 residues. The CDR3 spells CSASFPAGGSYEQYF. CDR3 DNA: TGCAGTGCTAGTTTCCCCGCGGGGGGCTCCTACGAGCAGTACTTC.

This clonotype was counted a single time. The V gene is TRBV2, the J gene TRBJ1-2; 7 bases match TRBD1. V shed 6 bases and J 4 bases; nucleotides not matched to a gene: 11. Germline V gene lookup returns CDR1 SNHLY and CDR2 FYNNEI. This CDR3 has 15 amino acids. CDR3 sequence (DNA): TGTGCCAGCAGGACAGGGCGGCCCCGGGGCTATGGCTACACCTTC. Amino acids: CASRTGRPRGYGYTF.

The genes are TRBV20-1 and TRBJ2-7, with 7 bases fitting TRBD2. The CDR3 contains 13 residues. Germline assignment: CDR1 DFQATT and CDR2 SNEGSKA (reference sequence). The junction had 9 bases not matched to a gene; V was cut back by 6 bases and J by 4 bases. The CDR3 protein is CSASGLGLYEQYF. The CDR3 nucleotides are TGCAGTGCCTCCGGACTAGGTTTATACGAGCAGTACTTC.

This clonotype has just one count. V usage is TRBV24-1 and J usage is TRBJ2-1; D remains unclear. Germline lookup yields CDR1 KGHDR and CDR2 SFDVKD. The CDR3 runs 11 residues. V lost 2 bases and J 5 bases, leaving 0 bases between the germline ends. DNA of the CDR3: TGTGCCACCAGTGATTACAATGAGCAGTTCTTC. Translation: CATSDYNEQFF.

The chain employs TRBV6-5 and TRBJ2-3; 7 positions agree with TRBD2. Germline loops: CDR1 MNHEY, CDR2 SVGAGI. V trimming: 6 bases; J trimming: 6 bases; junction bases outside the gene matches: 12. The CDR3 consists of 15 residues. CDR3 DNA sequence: TGTGCCAGCAGCCGAACGACTAGCCCCGCCGATACGCAGTATTTT. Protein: CASSRTTSPADTQYF.

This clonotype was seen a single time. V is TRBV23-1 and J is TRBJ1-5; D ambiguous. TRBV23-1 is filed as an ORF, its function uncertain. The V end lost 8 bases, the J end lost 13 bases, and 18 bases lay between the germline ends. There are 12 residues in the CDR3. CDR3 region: CASQLYWRSQHF. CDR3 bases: TGCGCCAGCCAGCTCTACTGGAGATCACAGCATTTT.

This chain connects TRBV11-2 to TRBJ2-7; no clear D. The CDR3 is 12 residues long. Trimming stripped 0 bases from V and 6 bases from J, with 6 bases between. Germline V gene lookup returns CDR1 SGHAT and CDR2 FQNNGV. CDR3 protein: CASSLDDGEQYF. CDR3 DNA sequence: TGTGCCAGCAGCTTAGATGACGGCGAGCAGTACTTC. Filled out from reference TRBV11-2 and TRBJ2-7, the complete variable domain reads EAGVAQSPRYKIIEKRQSVAFWCNPISGHATLYWYQQILGQGPKLLIQFQNNGVVDDSQLPKDRFSAERLKGVDSTLKIQPAKLEDSAVYLCASSLDDGEQYFGPGTRLTVT.

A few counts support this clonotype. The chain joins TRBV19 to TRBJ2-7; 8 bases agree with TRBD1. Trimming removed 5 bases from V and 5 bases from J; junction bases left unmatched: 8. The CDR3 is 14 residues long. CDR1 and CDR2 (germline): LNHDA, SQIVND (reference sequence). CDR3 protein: CASSLAGGMNEQYF. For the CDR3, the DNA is TGTGCCAGTAGTTTGGCAGGGGGCATGAACGAGCAGTACTTC.

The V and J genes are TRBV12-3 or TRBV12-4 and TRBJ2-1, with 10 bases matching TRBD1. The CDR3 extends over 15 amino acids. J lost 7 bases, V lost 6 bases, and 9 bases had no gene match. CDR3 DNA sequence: TGTGCCAGCAGGGATTGGACAGGGGGGTTGAATGAGCAGTTCTTC. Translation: CASRDWTGGLNEQFF.

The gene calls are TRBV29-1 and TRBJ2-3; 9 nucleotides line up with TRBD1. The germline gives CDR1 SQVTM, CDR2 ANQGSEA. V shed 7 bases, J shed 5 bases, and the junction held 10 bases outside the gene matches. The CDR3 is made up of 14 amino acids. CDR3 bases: TGCAGCGCTAAACAGGGGGCGCAGGGAGATACGCAGTATTTT. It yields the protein CSAKQGAQGDTQYF.

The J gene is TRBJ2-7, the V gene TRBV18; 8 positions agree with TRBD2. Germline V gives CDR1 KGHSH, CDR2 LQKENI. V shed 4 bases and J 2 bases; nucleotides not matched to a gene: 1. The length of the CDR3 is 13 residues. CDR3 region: CASSLAGPYEQYF. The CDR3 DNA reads TGTGCCAGCTCACTAGCGGGACCCTACGAGCAGTACTTC.

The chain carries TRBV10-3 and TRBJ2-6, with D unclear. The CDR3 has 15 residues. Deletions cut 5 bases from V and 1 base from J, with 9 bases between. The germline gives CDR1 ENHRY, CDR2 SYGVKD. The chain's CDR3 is CAISFPLSGANVLTF. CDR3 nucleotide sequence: TGTGCCATCAGTTTCCCCCTGTCTGGGGCCAACGTCCTGACTTTC.

The CDR3 sequence is CASSLLPYEQFF. The CDR3, as DNA: TGTGCCAGCAGCTTACTCCCGTATGAGCAGTTCTTC. The V and J genes are TRBV11-2 and TRBJ2-1; no clear D. Germline loops: CDR1 SGHAT, CDR2 FQNNGV. Trimming stripped 2 bases from V and 8 bases from J, with 7 bases between. The CDR3 contains 12 residues.

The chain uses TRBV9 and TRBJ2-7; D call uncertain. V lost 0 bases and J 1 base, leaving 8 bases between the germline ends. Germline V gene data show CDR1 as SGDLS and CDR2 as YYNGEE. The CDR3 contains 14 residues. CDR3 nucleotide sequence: TGTGCCAGCAGCGTAGGCCCTAATTCCTACGAGCAGTACTTC. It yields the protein CASSVGPNSYEQYF. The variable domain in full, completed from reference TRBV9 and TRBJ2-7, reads DSGVTQTPKHLITATGQRVTLRCSPRSGDLSVYWYQQSLDQGLQFLIQYYNGEERAKGNILERFSAQQFPDLHSELNLSSLELGDSALYFCASSVGPNSYEQYFGPGTRLTVT.

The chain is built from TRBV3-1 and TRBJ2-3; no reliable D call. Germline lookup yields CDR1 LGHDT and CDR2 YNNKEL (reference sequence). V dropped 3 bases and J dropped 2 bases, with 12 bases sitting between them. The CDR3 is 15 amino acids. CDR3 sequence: CASSQAQPPTDTQYF. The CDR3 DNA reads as TGTGCCAGCAGCCAGGCACAGCCACCCACAGATACGCAGTATTTT.

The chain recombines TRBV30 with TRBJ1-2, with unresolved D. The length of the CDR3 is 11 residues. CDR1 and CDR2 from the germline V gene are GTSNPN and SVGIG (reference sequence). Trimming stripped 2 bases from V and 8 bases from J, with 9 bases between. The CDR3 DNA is TGTGCCTGGAGTTCCCTGGGAGGCTACACCTTC. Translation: CAWSSLGGYTF. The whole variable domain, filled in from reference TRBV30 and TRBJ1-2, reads SQTIHQWPATLVQPVGSPLSLECTVEGTSNPNLYWYRQAAGRGLQLLFYSVGIGQISSEVPQNLSASRPQDRQFILSSKKLLLSDSGFYLCAWSSLGGYTFGSGTRLTVV.

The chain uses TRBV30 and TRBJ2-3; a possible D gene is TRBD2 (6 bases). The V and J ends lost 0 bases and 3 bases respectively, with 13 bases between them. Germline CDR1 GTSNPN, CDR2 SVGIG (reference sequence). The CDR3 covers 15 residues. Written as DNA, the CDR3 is TGTGCCTGGAGTGTGGGGGGTTTTAGGACAGATACGCAGTATTTT. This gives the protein CAWSVGGFRTDTQYF.

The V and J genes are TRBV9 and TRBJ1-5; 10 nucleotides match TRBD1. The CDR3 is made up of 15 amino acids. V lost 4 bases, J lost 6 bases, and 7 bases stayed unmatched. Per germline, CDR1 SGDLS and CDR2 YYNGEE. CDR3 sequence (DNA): TGTGCCAGCAGCCCCGGGACAGGGGTCGGTCAGCCCCAGCATTTT. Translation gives CASSPGTGVGQPQHF.

In DNA, the CDR3 is TGCAGTGCTAGGGAACCCCCCGCCGGGACTACTCTCGAGAATCAGCCCCAGCATTTT. This gives the protein CSAREPPAGTTLENQPQHF. The rearrangement uses TRBV20-1 and TRBJ1-5; maybe TRBD1 (5 bases). V was trimmed by 3 bases and J by 4 bases, leaving 28 bases between them. The CDR3 has 19 residues. CDR1 and CDR2 (germline): DFQATT, SNEGSKA (reference sequence).

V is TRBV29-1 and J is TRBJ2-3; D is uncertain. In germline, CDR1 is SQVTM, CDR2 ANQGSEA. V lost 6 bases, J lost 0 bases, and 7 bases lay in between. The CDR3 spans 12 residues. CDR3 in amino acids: CSVALSTDTQYF. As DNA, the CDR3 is TGCAGCGTAGCGTTGAGCACAGATACGCAGTATTTT.

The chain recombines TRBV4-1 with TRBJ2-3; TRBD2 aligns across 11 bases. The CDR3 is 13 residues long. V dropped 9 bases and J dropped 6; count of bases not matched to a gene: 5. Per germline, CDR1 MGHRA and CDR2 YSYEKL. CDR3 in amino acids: CASRLAGLDTQYF. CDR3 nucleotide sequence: TGCGCCAGTCGACTAGCGGGATTGGATACGCAGTATTTT.

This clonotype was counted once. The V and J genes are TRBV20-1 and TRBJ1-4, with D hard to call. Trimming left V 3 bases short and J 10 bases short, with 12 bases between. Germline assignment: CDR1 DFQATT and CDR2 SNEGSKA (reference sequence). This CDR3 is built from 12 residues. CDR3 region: CSARQQDRKLFF. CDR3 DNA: TGCAGTGCTAGGCAGCAGGACCGAAAACTGTTTTTT.

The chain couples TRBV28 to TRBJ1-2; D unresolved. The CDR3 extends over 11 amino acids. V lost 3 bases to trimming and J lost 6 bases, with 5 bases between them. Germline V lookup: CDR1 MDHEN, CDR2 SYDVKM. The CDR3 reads CASSFNNGYTF. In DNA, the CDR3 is TGTGCCAGCAGTTTCAACAATGGCTACACCTTC.

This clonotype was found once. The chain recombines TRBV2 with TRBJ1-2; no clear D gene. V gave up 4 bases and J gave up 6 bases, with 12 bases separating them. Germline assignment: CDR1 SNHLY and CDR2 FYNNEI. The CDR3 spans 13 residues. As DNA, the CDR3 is TGTGCCAGCAGTGTTCTAAGGGCCGATGGCTACACCTTC. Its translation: CASSVLRADGYTF.

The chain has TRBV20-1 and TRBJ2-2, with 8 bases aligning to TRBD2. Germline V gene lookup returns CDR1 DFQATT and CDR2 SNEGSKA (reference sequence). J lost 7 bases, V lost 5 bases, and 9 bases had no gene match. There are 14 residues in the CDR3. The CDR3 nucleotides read TGCAGTGCTCCCCGCGGGGGGCCGGACGGGGAGCTGTTTTTT. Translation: CSAPRGGPDGELFF.